This T cell receptor (beta chain) was sequenced during a study of CD8 T cells in ankylosing spondylitis. Broader study findings: Significantly higher representation of disease-linked clones was reported for matched ankylosing spondylitis synovial fluid. A number of the motif variants had already been described in reactive arthritis synovial fluid and blood. Clones that were linked to disease were CD8+ and were relatively rare in peripheral blood.

Quantitative barcoded 5'-RACE was used to prepare TCR beta libraries. Using its own MiXCR run on the 5' RACE reads, TCRdb lists one record per CDR3 protein. The table lists around 130,000 distinct CDR3 sequences, around 7% of them singletons. Germline V lookup: CDR1 SGHRS, CDR2 YFSETQ. The CDR3 covers 14 residues. The ends lost 4 bases at V and 9 bases at J; junction bases unmatched: 9. This clonotype was counted ten times or more. Its antigen is not identified. The clonotype originates from a male donor with ankylosing spondylitis or in good health (not recorded which). Source material: blood, either unsorted or a sorted T cell fraction (not recorded which). The gene calls are TRBV5-1 and TRBJ2-1; 8 nucleotides line up with TRBD2. The CDR3 nucleotides are TGCGCCAGCAGCGACGGGAGGGCCATAGCTGAGCAGTTCTTC. Translated: CASSDGRAIAEQFF.